The T cell receptor beta chain described here comes from a study of T cell clonality in common variable immunodeficiency. This clone was detected many times. Its target is unknown. The read falls 3 residues short of the CDR3 end, and the missing part is taken from the germline J gene. CDR1 is SQVTM, CDR2 ANQGSEA, per germline. This CDR3 spans 15 amino acids. J lost 4 bases, V lost 7 bases, and 13 bases had no gene match. Findings and limits, study-wide: Patient heterogeneity in the CVID cohort limited correlations between repertoire features and clinical complications.

Method: immunoSEQ multiplex PCR; TCRdb's copy keeps in-frame clones and lacks some. This sample has some 53,000 clones, each found more than once. Sequencing was done on a sample of peripheral blood mononuclear cells. The chain combines TRBV29-1 with TRBJ1-1, with 9 bases that match TRBD1. This receptor was taken from a person aged 18-70 years in good health. CDR3 bases read: TGCAGCGCATTTACGGACAGGGGCCTCAGCACTGAA. Residues: CSAFTDRGLSTE. The CDR3 reads in full as CSAFTDRGLSTEAFF.